This T cell receptor beta chain came from a study of blood T cell repertoires in COVID-19. Overall study: Material from acute and convalescent COVID-19 was sourced from the United States, Italy and Spain.

CDR3 length equals 13 residues. V was shortened by 3 bases and J by 1 base, with 6 bases between the two germline ends. Germline V gene data show CDR1 as KGHSH and CDR2 as LQKENI. Per the original data handling: Counts of nucleated cells, estimated from reference gene primer amplification, were obtained. Some clones are missing from TCRdb's copy, which holds only in-frame ones; the method was immunoSEQ multiplex PCR. For V, J and clone size, that table is used; D and trimming come from the DNA. The table includes roughly 140,000 clones, 84% detected once. Sequencing was performed on peripheral blood. This TCR was recovered from a woman in her 50s in a cohort sampled during active or convalescent COVID-19. The J gene is TRBJ2-5, the V gene TRBV18, with D perhaps TRBD2 (6 bases). CDR3 DNA: TGTGCCAGCTCACCGGGACTCCAAGAGACCCAGTACTTC. Its translation: CASSPGLQETQYF.